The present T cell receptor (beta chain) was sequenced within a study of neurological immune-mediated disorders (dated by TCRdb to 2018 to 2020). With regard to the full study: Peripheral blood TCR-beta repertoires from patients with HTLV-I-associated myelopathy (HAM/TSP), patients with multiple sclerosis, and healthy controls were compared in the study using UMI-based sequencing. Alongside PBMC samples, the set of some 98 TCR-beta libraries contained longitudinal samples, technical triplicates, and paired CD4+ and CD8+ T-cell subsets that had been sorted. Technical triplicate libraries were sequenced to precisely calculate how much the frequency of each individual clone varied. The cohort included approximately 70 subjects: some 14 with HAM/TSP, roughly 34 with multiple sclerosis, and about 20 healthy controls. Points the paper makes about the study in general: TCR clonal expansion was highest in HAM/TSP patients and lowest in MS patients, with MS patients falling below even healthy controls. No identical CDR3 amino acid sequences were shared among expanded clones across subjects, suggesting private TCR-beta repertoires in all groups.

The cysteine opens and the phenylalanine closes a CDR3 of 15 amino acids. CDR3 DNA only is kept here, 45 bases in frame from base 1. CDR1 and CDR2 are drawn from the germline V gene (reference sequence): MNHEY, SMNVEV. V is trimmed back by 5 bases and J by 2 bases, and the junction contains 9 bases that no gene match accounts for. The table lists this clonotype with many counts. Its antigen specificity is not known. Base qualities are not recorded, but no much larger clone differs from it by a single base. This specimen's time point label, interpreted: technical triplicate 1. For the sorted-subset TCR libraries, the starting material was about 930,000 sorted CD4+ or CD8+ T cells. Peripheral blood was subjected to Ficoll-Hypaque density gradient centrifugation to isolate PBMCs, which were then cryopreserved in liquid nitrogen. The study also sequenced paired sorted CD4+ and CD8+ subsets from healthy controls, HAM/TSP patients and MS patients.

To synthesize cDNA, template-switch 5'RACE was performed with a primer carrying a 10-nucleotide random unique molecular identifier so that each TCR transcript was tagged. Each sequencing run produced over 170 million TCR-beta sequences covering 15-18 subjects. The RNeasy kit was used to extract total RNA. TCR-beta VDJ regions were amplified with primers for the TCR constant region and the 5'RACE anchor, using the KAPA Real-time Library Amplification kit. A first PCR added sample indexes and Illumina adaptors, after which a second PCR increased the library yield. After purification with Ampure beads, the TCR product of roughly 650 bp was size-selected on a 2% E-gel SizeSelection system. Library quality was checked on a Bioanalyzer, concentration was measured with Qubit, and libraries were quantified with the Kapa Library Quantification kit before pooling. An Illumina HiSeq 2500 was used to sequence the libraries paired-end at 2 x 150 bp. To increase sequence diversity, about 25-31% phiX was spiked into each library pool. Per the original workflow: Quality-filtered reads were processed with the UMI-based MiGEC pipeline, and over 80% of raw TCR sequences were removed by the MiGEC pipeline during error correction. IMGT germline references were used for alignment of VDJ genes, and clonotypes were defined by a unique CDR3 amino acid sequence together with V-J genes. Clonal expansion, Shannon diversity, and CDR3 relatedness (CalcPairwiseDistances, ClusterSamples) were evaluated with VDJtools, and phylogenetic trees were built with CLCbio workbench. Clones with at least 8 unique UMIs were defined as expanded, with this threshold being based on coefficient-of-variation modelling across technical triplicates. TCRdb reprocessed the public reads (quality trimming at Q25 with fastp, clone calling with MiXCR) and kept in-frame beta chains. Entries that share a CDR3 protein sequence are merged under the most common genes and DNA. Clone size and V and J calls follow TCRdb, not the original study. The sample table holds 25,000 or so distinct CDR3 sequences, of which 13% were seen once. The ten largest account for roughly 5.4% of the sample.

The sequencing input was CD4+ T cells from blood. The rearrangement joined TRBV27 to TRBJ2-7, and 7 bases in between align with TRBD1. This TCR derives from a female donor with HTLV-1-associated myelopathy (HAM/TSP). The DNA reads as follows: TGTGCCAGCAGTACCGACAGGGATAGGGCCTACGAGCAGTACTTC. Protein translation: CASSTDRDRAYEQYF.